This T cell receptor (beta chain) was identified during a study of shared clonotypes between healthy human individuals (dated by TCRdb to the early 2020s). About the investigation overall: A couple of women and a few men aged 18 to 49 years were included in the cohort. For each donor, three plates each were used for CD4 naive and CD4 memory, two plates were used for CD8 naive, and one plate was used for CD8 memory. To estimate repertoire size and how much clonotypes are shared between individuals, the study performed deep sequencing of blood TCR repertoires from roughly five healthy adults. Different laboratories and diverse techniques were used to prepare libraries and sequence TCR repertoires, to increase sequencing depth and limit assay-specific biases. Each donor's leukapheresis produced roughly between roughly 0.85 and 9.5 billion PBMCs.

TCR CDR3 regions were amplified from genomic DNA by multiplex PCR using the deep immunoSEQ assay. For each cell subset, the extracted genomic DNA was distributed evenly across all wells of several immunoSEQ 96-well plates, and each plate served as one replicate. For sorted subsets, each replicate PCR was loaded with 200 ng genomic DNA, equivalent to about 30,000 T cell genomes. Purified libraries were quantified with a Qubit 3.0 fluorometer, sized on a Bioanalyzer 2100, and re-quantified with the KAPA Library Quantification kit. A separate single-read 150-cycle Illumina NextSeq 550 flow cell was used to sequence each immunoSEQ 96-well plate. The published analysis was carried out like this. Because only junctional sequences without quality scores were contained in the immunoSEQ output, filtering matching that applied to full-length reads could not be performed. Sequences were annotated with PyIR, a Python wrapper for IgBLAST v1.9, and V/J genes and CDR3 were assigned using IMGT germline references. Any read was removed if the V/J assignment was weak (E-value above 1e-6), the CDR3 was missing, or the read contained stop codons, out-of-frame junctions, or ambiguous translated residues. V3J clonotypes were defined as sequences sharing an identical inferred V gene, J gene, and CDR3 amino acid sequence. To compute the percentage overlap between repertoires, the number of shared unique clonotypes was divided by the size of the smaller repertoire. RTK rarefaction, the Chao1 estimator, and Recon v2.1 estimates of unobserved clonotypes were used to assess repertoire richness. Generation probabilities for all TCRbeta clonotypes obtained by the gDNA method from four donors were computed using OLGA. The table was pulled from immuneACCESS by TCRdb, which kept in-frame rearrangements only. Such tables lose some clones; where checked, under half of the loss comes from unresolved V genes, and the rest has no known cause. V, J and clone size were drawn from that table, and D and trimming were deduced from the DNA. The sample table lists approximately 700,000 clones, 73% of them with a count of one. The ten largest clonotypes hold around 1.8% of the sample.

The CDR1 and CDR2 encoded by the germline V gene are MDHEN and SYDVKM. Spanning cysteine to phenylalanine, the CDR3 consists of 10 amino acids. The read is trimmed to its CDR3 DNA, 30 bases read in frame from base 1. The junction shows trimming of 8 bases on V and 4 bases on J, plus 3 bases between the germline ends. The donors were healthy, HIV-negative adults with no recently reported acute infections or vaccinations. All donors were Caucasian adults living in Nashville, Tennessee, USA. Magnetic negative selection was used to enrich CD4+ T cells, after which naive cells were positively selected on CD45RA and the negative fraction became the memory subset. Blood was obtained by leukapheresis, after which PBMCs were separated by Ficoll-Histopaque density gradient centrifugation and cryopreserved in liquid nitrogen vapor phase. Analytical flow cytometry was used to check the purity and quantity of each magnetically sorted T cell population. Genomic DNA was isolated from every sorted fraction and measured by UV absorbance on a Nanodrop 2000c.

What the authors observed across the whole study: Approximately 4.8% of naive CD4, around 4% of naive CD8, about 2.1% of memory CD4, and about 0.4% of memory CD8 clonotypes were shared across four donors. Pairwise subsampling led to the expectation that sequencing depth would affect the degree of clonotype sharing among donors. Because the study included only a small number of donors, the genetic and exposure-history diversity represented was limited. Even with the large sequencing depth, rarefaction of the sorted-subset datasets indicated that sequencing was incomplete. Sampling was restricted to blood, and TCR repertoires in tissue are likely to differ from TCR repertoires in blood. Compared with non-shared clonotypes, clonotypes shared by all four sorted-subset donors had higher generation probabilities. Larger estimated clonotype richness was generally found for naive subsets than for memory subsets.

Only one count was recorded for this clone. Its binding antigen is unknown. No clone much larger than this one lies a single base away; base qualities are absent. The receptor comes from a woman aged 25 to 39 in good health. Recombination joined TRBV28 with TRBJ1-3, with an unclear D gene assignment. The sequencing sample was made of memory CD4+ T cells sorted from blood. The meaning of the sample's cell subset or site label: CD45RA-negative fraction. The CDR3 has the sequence CASQGNTIYF. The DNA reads TGTGCCAGCCAGGGAAACACCATATATTTT.